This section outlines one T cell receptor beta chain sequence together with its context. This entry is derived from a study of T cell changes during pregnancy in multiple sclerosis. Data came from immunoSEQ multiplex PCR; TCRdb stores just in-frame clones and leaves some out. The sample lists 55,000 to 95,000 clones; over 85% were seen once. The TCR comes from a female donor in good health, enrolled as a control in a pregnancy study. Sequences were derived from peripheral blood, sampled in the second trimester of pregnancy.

CDR3 coding DNA: TGTGCCAGCAGCGTAAGGACAGGGGGTAATTCACCCCTCCACTTT. Its translation: CASSVRTGGNSPLHF. The V and J genes are TRBV9 and TRBJ1-6; 10 bases match TRBD1. Germline V gene data show CDR1 as SGDLS and CDR2 as YYNGEE. There are 15 residues in the CDR3. V shed 1 base and J 6 bases; nucleotides not matched to a gene: 1. The complete variable domain, with remaining parts taken from reference TRBV9 and TRBJ1-6, reads DSGVTQTPKHLITATGQRVTLRCSPRSGDLSVYWYQQSLDQGLQFLIQYYNGEERAKGNILERFSAQQFPDLHSELNLSSLELGDSALYFCASSVRTGGNSPLHFGNGTRLTVT.